This TCR beta chain was identified in a study of blood T cells in healthy people across ages. A second PCR of roughly 7 to 11 cycles used a sample-barcoded 5' primer and a J-beta primer mix. TCRdb passed the 5' RACE reads through MiXCR, listing each CDR3 protein once. The sample lists about 900,000 distinct CDR3 sequences, about 48% occurring once. There are a few counts of this clonotype. In each sample, at least 7 million PBMCs were isolated. The V and J ends lost 5 bases and 5 bases respectively, with 13 bases between them. The germline gives CDR1 LGHDT, CDR2 YNNKEL (reference sequence). This CDR3 has 14 amino acids.

The rearrangement uses TRBV3-1 and TRBJ2-1; perhaps TRBD1 as D (6 bases). Sequences were obtained from blood. The sequence came from a man younger than 40 in good health. The CDR3 DNA reads as TGTGCCAGCAGCTCTCGGACAGTTAACAATGAGCAGTTCTTC. Its translation is CASSSRTVNNEQFF.